Presented here are 17 T cell receptor beta chains from one specimen sequenced in a study of PD-L1 blockade in urothelial cancer. Described time point: peripheral blood 6 weeks after treatment start. Clones were read by immunoSEQ multiplex PCR, and TCRdb kept only the in-frame ones, dropping some. The sample includes about 40,000 clones, approximately 86% seen only once; the top ten take 24%. The sequencing here drew on PBMCs, taken around atezolizumab (anti-PD-L1) treatment. These receptors were obtained from a man aged 60-69 years with urothelial cancer.

CDR3 loop: CASSVDLQGPNEQYF. CDR3 coding DNA: TGTGCCAGTAGTGTTGACCTACAGGGACCCAACGAGCAGTACTTC. The gene calls are TRBV19 and TRBJ2-7, with D perhaps matching TRBD1 (6 bases). The V gene lost 5 bases and the J gene lost 5 bases, with 19 bases spanning the gap. This CDR3 spans 15 amino acids. Per germline, CDR1 LNHDA and CDR2 SQIVND (reference sequence).

The chain uses TRBV15 and TRBJ1-1; 7 bases line up with TRBD1. This CDR3 is built from 17 residues. The V segment lost 5 bases and the J segment 0 bases; nucleotides outside the gene matches: 12. In germline, CDR1 is LNHNV, CDR2 YYDKDF (reference sequence). The CDR3 spells CATSGKRDSLMNTEAFF. In DNA form, the CDR3 reads TGTGCCACCAGCGGGAAAAGGGACAGCTTGATGAACACTGAAGCTTTCTTT. Together with reference TRBV15 and TRBJ1-1, the CDR3 gives the full variable domain: DAMVIQNPRYQVTQFGKPVTLSCSQTLNHNVMYWYQQKSSQAPKLLFHYYDKDFNNEADTPDNFQSRRPNTSFCFLDIRSPGLGDTAMYLCATSGKRDSLMNTEAFFGQGTRLTVV.

This clone occurred a few times. The chain couples TRBV18 to TRBJ1-4; a possible D gene is TRBD1 (6 bases). V was trimmed by 3 bases and J by 5 bases, leaving 19 bases between them. Germline assignment: CDR1 KGHSH and CDR2 LQKENI. The CDR3 has 17 amino acids. The CDR3 spells CASSPDLMGHGNEKLFF. The CDR3 DNA reads TGTGCCAGCTCACCCGATCTTATGGGACACGGCAATGAAAAACTGTTTTTT.

The rearrangement uses TRBV28 and TRBJ2-4, with D perhaps TRBD2 (6 bases). CDR3 length equals 15 residues. Germline V gene data show CDR1 as MDHEN and CDR2 as SYDVKM. Trimming cost V 1 base and J 7 bases, with 14 bases left between them. CDR3 loop: CASSLLWGVGNIQYF. In DNA form, the CDR3 reads TGTGCCAGCAGTTTATTATGGGGGGTAGGGAACATTCAGTACTTC. Full variable domain (missing parts from reference TRBV28 and TRBJ2-4): DVKVTQSSRYLVKRTGEKVFLECVQDMDHENMFWYRQDPGLGLRLIYFSYDVKMKEKGDIPEGYSVSREKKERFSLILESASTNQTSMYLCASSLLWGVGNIQYFGAGTRLSVL.

The J gene is TRBJ1-2, the V gene TRBV30; TRBD1 matches 7 bases. V shed 0 bases, J shed 7 bases, and the junction held 8 bases outside the gene matches. This CDR3 is built from 14 residues. The germline gives CDR1 GTSNPN, CDR2 SVGIG (reference sequence). The CDR3 protein is CAWSVQGIEVGYTF. In DNA, the CDR3 is TGTGCCTGGAGTGTACAGGGGATCGAAGTTGGCTACACCTTC.

The gene calls are TRBV11-1 and TRBJ2-7; D is undetermined. Germline V gives CDR1 SGHAT, CDR2 FQDESV (reference sequence). The CDR3 runs 13 residues. V dropped 3 bases and J dropped 6 bases, with 12 bases sitting between them. This CDR3 reads CASSLKVGGEQYF. The CDR3 DNA reads as TGTGCCAGCAGCTTGAAGGTAGGCGGCGAGCAGTACTTC.

This rearrangement joins TRBV5-4 to TRBJ2-7, with TRBD1 identical over 8 bases. V was clipped by 5 bases and J by 2 bases; unmatched bases: 9. There are 15 residues in the CDR3. Germline values: CDR1 SGHNT, CDR2 YYREEE (reference sequence). CDR3 in amino acids: CASSYETGAAYEQYF. The CDR3 DNA reads as TGTGCCAGCAGTTACGAGACAGGGGCGGCCTACGAGCAGTACTTC.

The CDR3 region has the DNA TGTGCCAGTAGTATTAGTCTAGCGGCACGCACAGATACGCAGTATTTT. Protein: CASSISLAARTDTQYF. This chain joins TRBV19 and TRBJ2-3, with 7 bases that match TRBD2. Unmatched junction bases numbered 7, after V lost 3 bases and J lost 1 base. This CDR3 has 16 amino acids. Germline loops: CDR1 LNHDA, CDR2 SQIVND (reference sequence).

V gene TRBV21-1 combines with J gene TRBJ1-2. TRBV21-1 is a recognized pseudogene. This CDR3 region has 20 residues. CDR3 region: CASNKKVRARRSSIPYGYTF. CDR3 DNA sequence: TGTGCCAGCAACAAAAAGGTGAGAGCCCGGAGGTCCTCGATTCCCTATGGCTACACCTTC.

The chain has TRBV6-6 and TRBJ2-3; a weak D match, TRBD1 (6 bases). The V and J ends lost 5 bases and 0 bases respectively, with 15 bases between them. The CDR3 is 16 amino acids. Germline V gene sequence: CDR1 MNHNY, CDR2 SVGAGI (reference sequence). The CDR3 DNA reads as TGTGCCAGCAGTCAACGGACAGTGACTAGCACAGATACGCAGTATTTT. It yields the protein CASSQRTVTSTDTQYF.

The rearrangement links TRBV19 to TRBJ1-2; 7 nucleotides line up with TRBD1. CDR1 LNHDA and CDR2 SQIVND come from the germline V gene (reference sequence). Trimming took 0 bases from V and 4 from J; bases not matched to a gene: 8. The CDR3 extends over 16 amino acids. DNA of the CDR3: TGTGCCAGTAGTATAGAACAGGGGAGGTCGAGCTATGGCTACACCTTC. Translating it yields CASSIEQGRSSYGYTF.

The chain combines TRBV5-6 with TRBJ2-7, with 12 bases that match TRBD2. V was clipped by 0 bases and J by 5 bases; unmatched bases: 3. This CDR3 is 15 amino acids long. Germline V gene lookup returns CDR1 SGHDT and CDR2 YYEEEE. CDR3 DNA: TGTGCCAGCAGCTTGGGACTAGCGGGAGTGAACGAGCAGTACTTC. Amino acids: CASSLGLAGVNEQYF.

The CDR3 spells CASSPSTGTEAFF. DNA for the CDR3: TGCGCCAGCAGCCCGAGCACAGGGACTGAAGCTTTCTTT. This chain joins TRBV5-1 and TRBJ1-1; possible D gene TRBD1, 6 bases. The CDR3 has 13 amino acids. Trimming pared 4 bases from V and 5 bases from J, leaving 12 bases between. Per germline, CDR1 SGHRS and CDR2 YFSETQ.

The V and J genes are TRBV10-3 and TRBJ1-4; D not certain. Germline V lookup: CDR1 ENHRY, CDR2 SYGVKD. V lost 7 bases to trimming and J lost 0 bases, with 9 bases between them. The CDR3 is 14 amino acids. The CDR3 DNA reads TGTGCCATCACTGGGCTTGCAACTAATGAAAAACTGTTTTTT. This sequence encodes CAITGLATNEKLFF.

V gene TRBV11-2 combines with J gene TRBJ1-2; D is uncertain. This CDR3 has 14 amino acids. Trimming removed 1 base at V and 2 bases at J, with 8 bases between. In germline, CDR1 is SGHAT, CDR2 FQNNGV. CDR3 protein: CASSLVTENYGYTF. The CDR3 nucleotides read TGTGCCAGCAGCTTAGTAACGGAGAACTATGGCTACACCTTC.

This sequence joins TRBV27 and TRBJ2-7; perhaps TRBD2 as D (6 bases). The CDR3 spans 15 residues. Germline CDR1 MNHEY, CDR2 SMNVEV (reference sequence). Trimming stripped 6 bases from V and 3 bases from J, with 18 bases between. The CDR3 is CASRPGTRDGYEQYF. The CDR3 coding sequence is TGTGCCAGCAGGCCCGGGACTCGCGACGGCTACGAGCAGTACTTC.

V usage is TRBV5-6 and J usage is TRBJ2-3; TRBD1 might be the D (5 bases). Deletions cut 5 bases from V and 2 bases from J, with 15 bases between. Germline V CDR1 and CDR2: SGHDT, YYEEEE. The CDR3 runs to 15 residues. The CDR3 DNA is TGTGCCAGCAGTTTTACAGGAGTTTACACAGATACGCAGTATTTT. Its translation is CASSFTGVYTDTQYF.